This T cell receptor (beta chain) was identified in a study of control samples from healthy donors and cancer patients (dated by TCRdb to 2019 to 2021). CDR3 length: 14 amino acids, cysteine to phenylalanine. Only the CDR3 DNA stays, 42 bases, in frame from base 1. V was cut back by 1 base and J by 6 bases, leaving a gap of 12 bases between them. In the germline V gene, CDR1 corresponds to WSHSY and CDR2 to SAAADI. The library was made by the immunoSEQ multiplex PCR assay. What TCRdb holds here is the immuneACCESS table cut down to in-frame rearrangements. Part of the clones is not present; checked against another copy, under half of the missing clones reflect an unresolved V gene, and the others are unexplained. The sample table lists 140,000 to 150,000 clones, roughly nine tenths of them with a count of one. The ten biggest clones cover 4.9% of the sample. As concerns this clone: The antigen this receptor binds is unknown. Base qualities are not at hand, and no much larger clone is one base apart.

Here the chain combines TRBV10-2 and TRBJ1-2; there is no confident call for the D gene. The receptor's source is a man aged 30-40 years in good health. The sample consisted of blood. The CDR3 amino acid sequence is: CASSEFGVGDGYTF. The DNA is as follows: TGCGCCAGCAGTGAGTTCGGGGTCGGGGATGGCTACACCTTC.